Listed below are T cell receptor beta chains from one sample, sequenced in a study of T cells after posttransplantation cyclophosphamide. Assay: immunoSEQ multiplex PCR; the TCRdb copy retains only in-frame clones and omits some. Recorded here are fewer than 35,000 clones, none singletons. The sequenced sample was PBMCs. These receptors were collected from a woman in her thirties in good health and a related stem cell transplant donor. CDR3s include the opening cysteine and the closing phenylalanine or tryptophan. Fields, in order: V gene, clone size, D gene, J gene, CDR3 protein, CDR3 DNA. The D gene is left open where the match is weak. Only some rows state a clone size, as once, few, many or a class for expanded clones.

TRBV18	many	NA	TRBJ1-3	CASSPPRGGPGNTIYF	TGTGCCAGCTCACCCCCTAGGGGAGGACCTGGAAACACCATATATTTT
TRBV6-5	many	NA	TRBJ1-4	CASRTPDATNEKLFF	TGTGCCAGCAGAACACCAGATGCAACTAATGAAAAACTGTTTTTT
TRBV25-1	NA	NA	TRBJ2-3	CASSPKDTQYF	TGTGCCAGCAGTCCTAAAGATACGCAGTATTTT
TRBV28	many	TRBD1	TRBJ2-7	CASRRSGTGGYEQYF	TGTGCCAGCCGACGTTCCGGGACAGGGGGCTACGAGCAGTACTTC
TRBV9	NA	NA	TRBJ2-5	CASSAVRGETQYF	TGTGCCAGCAGCGCTGTGAGGGGAGAGACCCAGTACTTC
TRBV7-2	NA	TRBD2	TRBJ2-5	CASSRDYGGETQYF	TGTGCCAGCAGCCGGGACTATGGGGGGGAGACCCAGTACTTC
TRBV25-1	many	TRBD2	TRBJ2-1	CATWPSGVYNEQFF	TGTGCCACCTGGCCTAGCGGGGTCTACAATGAGCAGTTCTTC
TRBV7-9	many	TRBD1	TRBJ1-2	CASSSTGDAYGYTF	TGTGCCAGCAGCTCCACAGGGGATGCCTATGGCTACACCTTC
TRBV4-1	many	NA	TRBJ2-7	CASSQGTYYAYEQYF	TGCGCCAGCAGCCAAGGGACTTACTATGCCTACGAGCAGTACTTC
TRBV5-4	many	TRBD1	TRBJ1-2	CASSPGQVRGYTF	TGTGCCAGCAGTCCTGGACAGGTTAGAGGCTACACCTTC
TRBV11-2	many	TRBD2	TRBJ2-7	CASSFASGSYEQYF	TGTGCCAGCAGCTTCGCCAGCGGGAGCTACGAGCAGTACTTC
TRBV6-2/TRBV6-3	many	NA	TRBJ1-4	CASSYRGQSNEKLFF	TGTGCCAGCAGTTACCGCGGACAGAGCAATGAAAAACTGTTTTTT
TRBV6-1	many	NA	TRBJ1-2	CASSEEGQGGGYTF	TGTGCCAGCAGTGAAGAGGGCCAGGGAGGTGGCTACACCTTC
TRBV19	many	NA	TRBJ2-7	CASSMTGYEQYF	TGTGCCAGTAGTATGACAGGCTACGAGCAGTACTTC
TRBV2	many	NA	TRBJ2-2	CASTSGRANTGELFF	TGTGCCAGCACCTCCGGGCGGGCAAACACCGGGGAGCTGTTTTTT
TRBV9	NA	TRBD1	TRBJ2-7	CASSVGGGTGVLEQYF	TGTGCCAGCAGCGTAGGAGGGGGGACAGGGGTTCTCGAGCAGTACTTC
TRBV10-2	many	NA	TRBJ1-1	CASSETAMNTEAFF	TGCGCCAGCAGTGAGACAGCCATGAACACTGAAGCTTTCTTT
TRBV7-8	few	TRBD1	TRBJ1-4	CASSSGGTGPYFEKLFF	TGTGCCAGCAGCTCAGGGGGGACAGGGCCTTATTTTGAAAAACTGTTTTTT
TRBV24-1	many	NA	TRBJ1-2	CATSDGQSATF	TGTGCCACCAGTGATGGACAGTCCGCCACCTTC
TRBV7-2	many	TRBD2	TRBJ2-1	CASGGGGGAPYNEQFF	TGTGCCAGCGGAGGAGGCGGGGGGGCCCCCTACAATGAGCAGTTCTTC
TRBV6-2/TRBV6-3	many	TRBD1	TRBJ2-1	CASSYGTATYNEQFF	TGTGCCAGCAGTTACGGGACAGCAACTTACAATGAGCAGTTCTTC
TRBV10-2	many	NA	TRBJ2-5	CASSPPGQETQYF	TGCGCCAGCAGTCCTCCCGGGCAAGAGACCCAGTACTTC
TRBV18	NA	TRBD1	TRBJ2-5	CASSPRPGQGAQETQYF	TGTGCCAGCTCACCGCGACCGGGACAGGGGGCCCAAGAGACCCAGTACTTC
TRBV6-5	many	NA	TRBJ1-2	CASSFRKAGLTGYTF	TGTGCCAGCAGTTTCCGCAAAGCGGGACTGACTGGCTACACCTTC
TRBV19	many	TRBD1	TRBJ1-3	CASRGQGSGNTIYF	TGTGCCAGTAGGGGACAGGGTTCTGGAAACACCATATATTTT
TRBV6-1	many	NA	TRBJ2-1	CASSEIQGDEQFF	TGTGCCAGCAGCGAAATACAGGGTGATGAGCAGTTCTTC
TRBV19	many	NA	TRBJ1-2	CASKDSQLRYGYTF	TGTGCCAGTAAGGACTCCCAATTACGCTATGGCTACACCTTC
TRBV18	many	NA	TRBJ1-5	CASSPLAGEGGQPQHF	TGTGCCAGCTCACCATTGGCAGGGGAAGGGGGTCAGCCCCAGCATTTT
TRBV11-2	medium-sized	TRBD2	TRBJ2-1	CASSWPGLASFNEQFF	TGTGCCAGCAGTTGGCCGGGACTAGCCTCCTTTAATGAGCAGTTCTTC
TRBV5-5	few	TRBD1	TRBJ1-5	CASSWGTGNQPQHF	TGTGCCAGCAGCTGGGGGACAGGGAATCAGCCCCAGCATTTT
TRBV11-3	many	NA	TRBJ1-5	CASSFLDPLNQPQHF	TGTGCCAGCAGCTTTCTAGACCCCTTAAATCAGCCCCAGCATTTT
TRBV6-2/TRBV6-3	many	TRBD1	TRBJ1-2	CASSGQQGTGYTF	TGTGCCAGCAGTGGACAACAGGGGACTGGCTACACCTTC
TRBV7-6	few	NA	TRBJ1-1	CASSLGQTNTEAFF	TGTGCCAGCAGCTTAGGACAGACGAACACTGAAGCTTTCTTT
TRBV10-3	NA	TRBD1	TRBJ2-7	CAISEAGGLGYEQYF	TGTGCCATCAGTGAAGCAGGGGGCCTGGGCTACGAGCAGTACTTC
TRBV6-4	many	TRBD2	TRBJ2-3	CASSGQSGGDTDTQYF	TGTGCCAGCAGTGGACAAAGCGGGGGGGACACAGATACGCAGTATTTT
TRBV5-1	many	TRBD2	TRBJ2-7	CASGTSGAYEQYF	TGCGCCAGTGGGACTAGCGGGGCCTACGAGCAGTACTTC
TRBV6-1	many	TRBD1	TRBJ1-2	CAFRDRGTLGYTF	TGTGCTTTTCGGGACAGGGGGACCCTTGGCTACACCTTC
TRBV11-2	many	NA	TRBJ1-1	CASSSQGNTEAFF	TGTGCCAGCAGCTCACAGGGAAACACTGAAGCTTTCTTT
TRBV7-2	few	NA	TRBJ2-7	CASSLLGGDSYEQYF	TGTGCCAGCAGCTTACTGGGGGGAGATTCCTACGAGCAGTACTTC
TRBV28	few	TRBD1	TRBJ2-5	CASGTVQGVGETQYF	TGTGCCTCAGGGACGGTACAGGGGGTTGGTGAGACCCAGTACTTC
TRBV2	many	NA	TRBJ1-1	CASSATVINTEAFF	TGTGCCAGCAGTGCGACAGTAATTAACACTGAAGCTTTCTTT
TRBV14	many	NA	TRBJ2-3	CASSPSVSSTDTQYF	TGTGCCAGCAGCCCTAGCGTTTCTAGCACAGATACGCAGTATTTT
TRBV12-3/TRBV12-4	few	TRBD1	TRBJ1-2	CASSQTGMYGYTF	TGTGCCAGCAGCCAGACAGGGATGTACGGCTACACCTTC
TRBV5-1	NA	TRBD2	TRBJ2-5	CASSLERGARETQYF	TGCGCCAGCAGCTTGGAGCGGGGGGCGCGAGAGACCCAGTACTTC
TRBV28	many	TRBD1	TRBJ1-3	CASSLAGTGDLGRGNTIYF	TGTGCCAGCAGTCTGGCGGGGACAGGAGACCTGGGGAGGGGAAACACCATATATTTT
TRBV7-3	many	TRBD2	TRBJ2-2	CASSSQRGGLPGELFF	TGTGCCAGCAGCTCTCAGCGGGGGGGCCTGCCCGGGGAGCTGTTTTTT
TRBV11-2	many	TRBD2	TRBJ2-1	CASSLGLAQNNEQFF	TGTGCCAGCAGCTTAGGACTAGCACAGAACAATGAGCAGTTCTTC